These 18 T cell receptor beta chains originate from one sample sequenced in a study of OX40 agonist ivuxolimab in advanced cancers. The assay was immunoSEQ multiplex PCR, and TCRdb's table has in-frame clones only and misses some. Of about 75,000 clones in the sample, 90% were seen once. The source material was CD4+ or CD8+ T cells sorted from blood, sampled in a trial of the OX40 agonist ivuxolimab. These receptors originate from an adult with an advanced solid tumor such as melanoma, head and neck, liver or kidney cancer.

V gene TRBV19 combines with J gene TRBJ2-1, with 12 nucleotides matching TRBD2. Germline V gene data show CDR1 as LNHDA and CDR2 as SQIVND (reference sequence). This CDR3 is 17 amino acids long. The ends lost 3 bases at V and 1 base at J; junction bases unmatched: 4. The CDR3 nucleotides are TGTGCCAGTAGTATGACTAGCGGGAGTGGGTCCTACAATGAGCAGTTCTTC. Protein product: CASSMTSGSGSYNEQFF.

The gene calls are TRBV7-2 and TRBJ2-7; D gene uncertain. CDR1 is SGHTA, CDR2 FQGNSA, per germline. V lost 5 bases to trimming and J lost 3 bases, with 11 bases between them. The CDR3 contains 13 residues. The DNA for the CDR3 is TGTGCCAGCAGCCAGCCCACAGACTACGAGCAGTACTTC. Its protein product is CASSQPTDYEQYF.

This chain connects TRBV7-7 to TRBJ2-1; D unresolved. V lost 4 bases, J lost 0 bases, and 13 bases lay in between. Germline CDR1 SSHAT, CDR2 FNYEAQ (reference sequence). The CDR3 consists of 16 residues. Here the CDR3 reads CASSSGPFSSYNEQFF. The CDR3 bases are TGTGCCAGCAGCTCCGGACCATTCTCCTCCTACAATGAGCAGTTCTTC.

The chain carries TRBV9 and TRBJ2-7; tentative D call: TRBD2 (5 bases). CDR1 SGDLS and CDR2 YYNGEE come from the germline V gene. Deletions cut 3 bases from V and 3 bases from J, with 13 bases between. The CDR3 spans 14 residues. The CDR3, as DNA: TGTGCCAGCAGCGGAGGAGCGGCGGTCTACGAGCAGTACTTC. Translation gives CASSGGAAVYEQYF.

The rearrangement joins TRBV9 to TRBJ1-2; 9 positions match TRBD1. The trim removed 4 bases at V and 1 base at J, leaving 8 bases unmatched. The CDR3 spans 16 residues. Germline V gene data show CDR1 as SGDLS and CDR2 as YYNGEE. Written as DNA, the CDR3 is TGTGCCAGCAGCACACCGACAGGGGGGATTAACTATGGCTACACCTTC. Protein: CASSTPTGGINYGYTF.

In DNA, the CDR3 is TGTGCCAGCAGGGCCGGGACTTTGGGGAATCAGCCCCAGCATTTT. This encodes CASRAGTLGNQPQHF. The J gene is TRBJ1-5, the V gene TRBV27, with D possibly matching TRBD1 (5 bases). V lost 6 bases to trimming and J lost 4 bases, with 16 bases between them. There are 15 residues in the CDR3. Per germline, CDR1 MNHEY and CDR2 SMNVEV (reference sequence).

The rearrangement uses TRBV9 and TRBJ1-3; perhaps TRBD1 as D (6 bases). The V and J ends lost 5 bases and 2 bases respectively, with 20 bases between them. The CDR3 is 17 amino acids. Germline V lookup: CDR1 SGDLS, CDR2 YYNGEE. CDR3 in amino acids: CASSLTTGSSPGNTIYF. The CDR3 nucleotides read TGTGCCAGCAGTCTTACTACAGGGTCATCTCCTGGAAACACCATATATTTT.

The rearrangement joins TRBV10-1 to TRBJ1-4; D possibly corresponds to TRBD1 (6 bases). The germline gives CDR1 WNHNN, CDR2 SYGVQD (reference sequence). Between the trimmed V and J ends, which lost 8 bases and 3 bases, there was a span of 10 bases. This CDR3 spans 13 amino acids. This CDR3 reads CASSRGANEKLFF. CDR3 nucleotide sequence: TGCGCCAGCTCGAGGGGGGCTAATGAAAAACTGTTTTTT.

The chain couples TRBV19 to TRBJ2-1; 7 bases are a match to TRBD2. Per the germline V gene, CDR1 is LNHDA and CDR2 is SQIVND (reference sequence). The CDR3 has 13 amino acids. V shed 5 bases, J shed 7 bases, and the junction held 5 bases outside the gene matches. The CDR3 region has the DNA TGTGCCAGTAGTGGGGGGGACCGAAATGAGCAGTTCTTC. Translation: CASSGGDRNEQFF. The variable domain in full, with the rest retrieved from reference TRBV19 and TRBJ2-1, is DGGITQSPKYLFRKEGQNVTLSCEQNLNHDAMYWYRQDPGQGLRLIYYSQIVNDFQKGDIAEGYSVSREKKESFPLTVTSAQKNPTAFYLCASSGGDRNEQFFGPGTRLTVL.

The J gene is TRBJ2-5, the V gene TRBV18, with D possibly being TRBD1 or TRBD2 (5 bases each). The CDR3 length is 15 residues. Trimming removed 6 bases from V and 2 bases from J, with 16 bases in between. The germline gives CDR1 KGHSH, CDR2 LQKENI. CDR3 region: CASSRSGTAQETQYF. The CDR3 nucleotides are TGTGCCAGCTCGAGATCCGGGACGGCTCAAGAGACCCAGTACTTC.

The chain employs TRBV30 and TRBJ2-1; D could derive from TRBD1 or TRBD2 (5 bases each). The CDR3 consists of 13 residues. V was pared by 3 bases and J by 4 bases, with 10 bases between. The germline gives CDR1 GTSNPN, CDR2 SVGIG (reference sequence). The CDR3 here is CAWRPGPYNEQFF. Written as DNA, the CDR3 is TGTGCCTGGAGGCCGGGACCATACAATGAGCAGTTCTTC.

This chain links TRBV6-1 with TRBJ2-1; 7 bases fit TRBD1. CDR1 is MNHNS and CDR2 is SASEGT in the germline V gene. There are 16 residues in the CDR3. V was pared by 4 bases and J by 4 bases, with 10 bases of the junction left unmatched. CDR3 DNA: TGTGCCAGCAGTGGACAGGGAAGGGGATTTTACAATGAGCAGTTCTTC. It translates to CASSGQGRGFYNEQFF.

This clone came up a few times. V gene TRBV27 combines with J gene TRBJ1-4, with D possibly being TRBD1 (6 bases). Germline CDR1 and CDR2: MNHEY and SMNVEV (reference sequence). The CDR3 is 14 amino acids. V lost 4 bases and J 8 bases, leaving 14 bases between the germline ends. Here the CDR3 reads CASSSQVGHEKLFF. The DNA of the CDR3 is TGTGCCAGCAGTTCCCAGGTGGGACACGAAAAACTGTTTTTT. Complete variable domain (other parts from reference TRBV27 and TRBJ1-4): EAQVTQNPRYLITVTGKKLTVTCSQNMNHEYMSWYRQDPGLGLRQIYYSMNVEVTDKGDVPEGYKVSRKEKRNFPLILESPSPNQTSLYFCASSSQVGHEKLFFGSGTQLSVL.

CDR3 nucleotides: TGTGCCAGCAGCCCTGGGTTTGGGGCGGAGACCCAGTACTTC. Translation gives CASSPGFGAETQYF. The V and J genes are TRBV7-2 and TRBJ2-5, with a possible D match to TRBD1 (5 bases). With 5 bases removed from V and 5 bases from J, the gap between germline ends came to 15 bases. This CDR3 contains 14 residues. The germline CDR1 and CDR2 sequences are SGHTA and FQGNSA. Supplemented by reference TRBV7-2 and TRBJ2-5, the full variable domain reads GAGVSQSPSNKVTEKGKDVELRCDPISGHTALYWYRQSLGQGLEFLIYFQGNSAPDKSGLPSDRFSAERTGGSVSTLTIQRTQQEDSAVYLCASSPGFGAETQYFGPGTRLLVL.

The chain has TRBV7-2 and TRBJ2-5; tentative D call: TRBD2 (7 bases). The CDR3 contains 14 residues. CDR1 and CDR2 (germline): SGHTA, FQGNSA. V lost 3 bases, J lost 2 bases, and 10 bases lay in between. CDR3 residues: CASSLAGAQETQYF. As DNA, the CDR3 is TGTGCCAGCAGCTTGGCGGGGGCGCAAGAGACCCAGTACTTC.

The rearrangement links TRBV4-1 to TRBJ1-2; tentative D call: TRBD1 (5 bases). Trimming took 2 bases from V and 4 from J, leaving 14 bases between them. CDR1 MGHRA and CDR2 YSYEKL come from the germline V gene. The CDR3 is 15 residues long. The DNA of the CDR3 is TGCGCCAGCAGCCAACCCGACCGGGGGGTCTATGGCTACACCTTC. This codes for CASSQPDRGVYGYTF.

V and J are TRBV19 and TRBJ2-1, with 10 positions matching TRBD2. Germline V lookup: CDR1 LNHDA, CDR2 SQIVND (reference sequence). V shed 6 bases, J shed 0 bases, and the junction held 2 bases outside the gene matches. CDR3 length: 15 amino acids. The CDR3 spells CASSPSGSSYNEQFF. The DNA for the CDR3 is TGTGCCAGTAGCCCTAGCGGGAGCTCCTACAATGAGCAGTTCTTC.

This chain links TRBV6-1 with TRBJ1-1; TRBD1 might be the D (5 bases). The ends were cut back, 2 bases at V and 5 bases at J, with 15 bases in the middle. The CDR3 contains 15 residues. The germline V gene has CDR1 MNHNS and CDR2 SASEGT. The CDR3 spells CASSENAGIGTEAFF. As DNA, the CDR3 is TGTGCCAGCAGTGAAAACGCAGGGATTGGGACTGAAGCTTTCTTT.